This is a list of T cell receptor beta chains from one sample in a study of cytomegalovirus exposure and HLA in healthy donors. Libraries were prepared by immunoSEQ multiplex PCR; TCRdb keeps only in-frame clonotypes and omits some of them. The table includes roughly 200,000 clones, roughly 68% detected once. Material: PBMCs. These receptors all come from a woman in her thirties in good health and CMV-seronegative. CDR3s leave out the opening cysteine and the closing phenylalanine or tryptophan. Size is omitted from some rows. Given values are once, few, many or a class for expanded clones.

size,J,V,CDR3
.,TRBJ1-1,TRBV7-8,ASSLRQGLNTEAF
.,TRBJ1-2,TRBV4-1,ASSPTGGGGGYT
few,TRBJ1-4,TRBV14,ASSQDFDGGSRKLF
.,TRBJ2-2,TRBV6-6,ASSSQPLRYTGELF
.,TRBJ2-7,TRBV7-9,ASSLLSGGSSYEQY
.,TRBJ2-7,TRBV7-2,ASSYGLAGYEQY
few,TRBJ2-2,TRBV6-4,ASSDSGANTGELF
.,TRBJ2-7,TRBV9,ASSVRGSTYEQY
few,TRBJ2-1,TRBV13,ASSLRTSGGNNEQF
.,TRBJ2-7,TRBV7-2,ASSSPGLAPYEQY
.,TRBJ2-5,TRBV19,ASSIVRGLETQY
.,TRBJ2-1,TRBV11-2,ASTLRTGQGYNEQF
.,TRBJ1-1,TRBV18,ASSPKGQGGGIEAF